The 20 T cell receptor beta chains presented below share a single source sample, sequenced in a study of cytomegalovirus exposure and HLA in healthy donors. It was with 60 Vbeta and 13 Jbeta primers that the PCR ran. Some clones are missing from TCRdb's copy, which holds only in-frame ones; the method was immunoSEQ multiplex PCR. This table holds about 140,000 clones, approximately 80% found once. Material for sequencing was PBMCs. Source of these receptors: a male donor in good health and CMV-seronegative.

This clone is a singleton in its sample. This chain uses TRBV20-1 with TRBJ2-7; D is uncertain. CDR1 DFQATT and CDR2 SNEGSKA come from the germline V gene (reference sequence). The CDR3 contains 11 residues. Trimming stripped 6 bases from V and 3 bases from J, with 9 bases between. CDR3 coding DNA: TGCAGTGCCCCCGAGAGCTACGAGCAGTACTTC. Translation: CSAPESYEQYF.

This chain connects TRBV27 to TRBJ2-1; 10 nucleotides match TRBD2. V was clipped by 3 bases and J by 5 bases; unmatched bases: 4. There are 15 residues in the CDR3. Germline values: CDR1 MNHEY, CDR2 SMNVEV (reference sequence). This chain's CDR3 is CASSFSGGRDNEQFF. The CDR3 DNA reads as TGTGCCAGCAGTTTTAGCGGGGGGAGAGACAATGAGCAGTTCTTC.

The gene calls are TRBV4-1 and TRBJ1-2; tentative D call: TRBD1 (5 bases). CDR1 is MGHRA and CDR2 is YSYEKL in the germline V gene. The V end was cut by 4 bases, the J end by 8 bases, with 17 bases between. CDR3 length equals 14 residues. Here the CDR3 DNA reads TGCGCCAGCAGCCTACTGACAGTAAACGAGGGCTACACCTTC. This codes for CASSLLTVNEGYTF.

The chain combines TRBV27 with TRBJ1-1; D perhaps matches TRBD1 (6 bases). Germline loops: CDR1 MNHEY, CDR2 SMNVEV (reference sequence). V gave up 8 bases and J gave up 1 base, with 14 bases separating them. The CDR3 runs 14 residues. In nucleotides, the CDR3 is TGTGCCAGCCATAAGGGACACCCGAACACTGAAGCTTTCTTT. Residues: CASHKGHPNTEAFF.

CDR3 in amino acids: CASSSTSGSSYEQYF. The CDR3 DNA follows: TGTGCCAGCAGTTCGACTAGCGGGAGTTCCTACGAGCAGTACTTC. The chain employs TRBV11-2 and TRBJ2-7, with TRBD2 identical over 12 bases. The V and J ends lost 6 bases and 1 base, in that order; junction bases with no gene match: 4. The CDR3 loop spans 15 amino acids. CDR1 and CDR2 from the germline V gene are SGHAT and FQNNGV. The variable domain in full, completed from reference TRBV11-2 and TRBJ2-7, reads EAGVAQSPRYKIIEKRQSVAFWCNPISGHATLYWYQQILGQGPKLLIQFQNNGVVDDSQLPKDRFSAERLKGVDSTLKIQPAKLEDSAVYLCASSSTSGSSYEQYFGPGTRLTVT.

The gene calls are TRBV11-2 and TRBJ2-6, with D possibly matching TRBD1 (6 bases). This CDR3 spans 18 amino acids. Germline loops: CDR1 SGHAT, CDR2 FQNNGV. With 1 base removed from V and 2 bases from J, the gap between germline ends came to 15 bases. The chain's CDR3 is CASSLVRGASAGANVLTF. The CDR3 DNA follows: TGTGCCAGCAGCTTAGTCAGGGGAGCGTCAGCTGGGGCCAACGTCCTGACTTTC.

The rearrangement links TRBV13 to TRBJ2-7; D may be TRBD1 (5 bases). CDR1 is PRHDT and CDR2 is FYEKMQ in the germline V gene (reference sequence). This CDR3 region has 12 residues. The V and J ends lost 1 base and 12 bases respectively, with 13 bases between them. CDR3 protein: CASSLEGLPPYF. CDR3 nucleotides: TGTGCCAGCAGCTTAGAGGGGCTCCCCCCGTACTTC.

The chain employs TRBV28 and TRBJ2-7; 7 nucleotides match TRBD2. Germline trimming cut 5 bases from V and 5 bases from J; bases unmatched to any gene: 6. CDR3 length: 13 amino acids. Germline-derived CDR1 and CDR2 are MDHEN and SYDVKM. CDR3 bases: TGTGCCAGCAGTGGGGGGGGGATCAACGAGCAGTACTTC. Translated, it gives CASSGGGINEQYF. Together with reference TRBV28 and TRBJ2-7, the CDR3 gives the full variable domain: DVKVTQSSRYLVKRTGEKVFLECVQDMDHENMFWYRQDPGLGLRLIYFSYDVKMKEKGDIPEGYSVSREKKERFSLILESASTNQTSMYLCASSGGGINEQYFGPGTRLTVT.

A single count supports this clone. The chain joins TRBV5-1 to TRBJ2-5, with a tentative D call TRBD1 (6 bases). The DNA end is more similar to TRBJ2-7, so the J call may be wrong. Looked up from germline, CDR1 is SGHRS and CDR2 is YFSETQ. The CDR3 extends over 15 amino acids. CDR3: CASSAIQGSGYEQYF. In DNA form, the CDR3 reads TGCGCCAGCAGCGCTATACAGGGTTCAGGCTACGAGCAGTACTTC.

This rearrangement joins TRBV9 to TRBJ1-2; D unclear. This CDR3 is 14 amino acids long. Trimming stripped 1 base from V and 0 bases from J, with 7 bases between. The germline gives CDR1 SGDLS, CDR2 YYNGEE. In DNA form, the CDR3 reads TGTGCCAGCAGCGTATCGTCCGCTAACTATGGCTACACCTTC. The encoded protein is CASSVSSANYGYTF.

The V gene is TRBV30, the J gene TRBJ2-2, with D possibly matching TRBD1 (6 bases). The germline V gene has CDR1 GTSNPN and CDR2 SVGIG (reference sequence). This CDR3 region has 15 residues. V dropped 1 base and J dropped 3 bases, with 12 bases sitting between them. The CDR3 reads CAWSALGQYTGELFF. In DNA form, the CDR3 reads TGTGCCTGGAGTGCCCTTGGACAGTACACCGGGGAGCTGTTTTTT.

About this clone: The same CDR3 is also encoded by other DNA sequences in this sample. V usage is TRBV28 and J usage is TRBJ1-4, with 7 bases identical to TRBD1. The germline V gene encodes CDR1 MDHEN and CDR2 SYDVKM. The CDR3 sequence is 15 residues long. With 4 bases clipped from V and 5 bases from J, the junction kept 7 bases outside the gene matches. CDR3 sequence reads: CASSSSGTENEKLFF. The CDR3 nucleotides read TGTGCCAGCAGTTCCTCCGGGACAGAGAATGAAAAACTGTTTTTT. The entire variable domain, with the rest obtained from reference TRBV28 and TRBJ1-4, is as follows: DVKVTQSSRYLVKRTGEKVFLECVQDMDHENMFWYRQDPGLGLRLIYFSYDVKMKEKGDIPEGYSVSREKKERFSLILESASTNQTSMYLCASSSSGTENEKLFFGSGTQLSVL.

The chain joins TRBV18 to TRBJ1-1; D is possibly TRBD1 (6 bases). The CDR3 covers 15 residues. The V end was cut by 6 bases, the J end by 1 base, with 15 bases between. Germline assignment: CDR1 KGHSH and CDR2 LQKENI. DNA for the CDR3: TGTGCCAGCTCTCTCCGGGACAATTGGAACACTGAAGCTTTCTTT. Its protein product is CASSLRDNWNTEAFF.

This sequence joins TRBV28 and TRBJ2-7, with D possibly matching TRBD2 (5 bases). Germline lookup yields CDR1 MDHEN and CDR2 SYDVKM. V gave up 4 bases and J gave up 3 bases, with 7 bases separating them. The CDR3 sequence is 12 residues long. Here the CDR3 reads CASSSRGYEQYF. DNA for the CDR3: TGTGCCAGCAGTTCCCGGGGCTACGAGCAGTACTTC. The complete variable domain, with remaining parts taken from reference TRBV28 and TRBJ2-7, reads DVKVTQSSRYLVKRTGEKVFLECVQDMDHENMFWYRQDPGLGLRLIYFSYDVKMKEKGDIPEGYSVSREKKERFSLILESASTNQTSMYLCASSSRGYEQYFGPGTRLTVT.

The rearrangement uses TRBV10-2 and TRBJ1-1; maybe TRBD1 (6 bases). The CDR3 covers 13 residues. Per the germline V gene, CDR1 is WSHSY and CDR2 is SAAADI. Between the trimmed V and J ends, which lost 7 bases and 3 bases, there was a span of 12 bases. CDR3 sequence (DNA): TGCGCCAGCATTAACAGGGTTGACACTGAAGCTTTCTTT. Translation gives CASINRVDTEAFF.

In nucleotides, the CDR3 is TGCGCCAGCAGCTTCTCAGGGGCTCCGGAAGGCTACACCTTC. Translating it yields CASSFSGAPEGYTF. This rearrangement joins TRBV5-1 to TRBJ1-2; possible D gene TRBD1, 6 bases. V was shortened by 2 bases and J by 8 bases, with 16 bases between the two germline ends. CDR1 and CDR2 from the germline V gene are SGHRS and YFSETQ. This CDR3 comprises 14 residues.

The chain employs TRBV27 and TRBJ1-2, with D unclear. Germline CDR1 and CDR2: MNHEY and SMNVEV (reference sequence). The CDR3 runs to 16 residues. V lost 4 bases, J lost 2 bases, and 17 bases lay in between. In nucleotides, the CDR3 is TGTGCCAGCAGTTCGCGAGCGGCGCGATCCAACTATGGCTACACCTTC. Amino acid sequence: CASSSRAARSNYGYTF.

To note about this clone: A junction boundary mismatches the germline segment, possibly from a read error. CDR3 DNA sequence: TGTTCCAGCAGCTTAGGCAGGGTGGAGCAGTACTTC. The encoded protein is CSSSLGRVEQYF. The chain couples TRBV7-9 to TRBJ2-7; D might be TRBD1 (5 bases). Per the germline V gene, CDR1 is SEHNR and CDR2 is FQNEAQ (reference sequence). The CDR3 spans 12 residues. Combining the CDR3 with reference TRBV7-9 and TRBJ2-7 gives the whole variable domain DTGVSQNPRHKITKRGQNVTFRCDPISEHNRLYWYRQTLGQGPEFLTYFQNEAQLEKSRLLSDRFSAERPKGSFSTLEIQRTEQGDSAMYLCSSSLGRVEQYFGPGTRLTVT.

V usage is TRBV19 and J usage is TRBJ1-2; a weak D match, TRBD1 (5 bases). Germline CDR1 reads LNHDA; CDR2 reads SQIVND (reference sequence). This CDR3 comprises 13 residues. V shed 3 bases and J shed 8 bases, with 13 bases lying between them. The CDR3 loop reads CASSIMGLEGYTF. The CDR3, as DNA: TGTGCCAGTAGTATCATGGGGCTGGAGGGCTACACCTTC. The full variable domain, rest sourced from reference TRBV19 and TRBJ1-2, is DGGITQSPKYLFRKEGQNVTLSCEQNLNHDAMYWYRQDPGQGLRLIYYSQIVNDFQKGDIAEGYSVSREKKESFPLTVTSAQKNPTAFYLCASSIMGLEGYTFGSGTRLTVV.

The V call is TRBV27, the J call TRBJ2-7; D is uncertain. The CDR3 is made up of 13 amino acids. V was trimmed by 1 base and J by 6 bases, leaving 10 bases between them. Per germline, CDR1 MNHEY and CDR2 SMNVEV (reference sequence). DNA for the CDR3: TGTGCCAGCAGTTTATGGTTTCTCGGCGAGCAGTACTTC. The encoded protein is CASSLWFLGEQYF.